Shown below are 2 T cell receptor beta chains from a single sample sequenced in a study of cytomegalovirus exposure and HLA in healthy donors. This PCR relied on a set of 60 Vbeta primers and 13 Jbeta primers. TCRdb keeps only in-frame clones here, not all; method: immunoSEQ multiplex PCR. The table lists under 200,000 clones, approximately 75% of them singletons, with roughly 2% in the top ten. The sequencing input was PBMCs. The receptors here all came from a woman under 30 in good health and CMV-seronegative.

The chain couples TRBV6-5 to TRBJ2-7, with 9 positions matching TRBD1. This CDR3 has 14 amino acids. The V gene end was trimmed by 4 bases and the J gene end by 1 base; junction bases not matched to a gene: 2. Germline assignment: CDR1 MNHEY and CDR2 SVGAGI. CDR3 residues: CASSSGQGSYEQYF. The CDR3 DNA is TGTGCCAGCAGTTCCGGACAGGGGTCCTACGAGCAGTACTTC.

The chain joins TRBV5-1 to TRBJ2-2; TRBD1 aligns across 7 bases. The CDR3 loop spans 16 amino acids. Trimming at V came to 6 bases and at J to 1 base, leaving 9 bases not matched to a gene. Germline V lookup: CDR1 SGHRS, CDR2 YFSETQ. Here the CDR3 DNA reads TGCGCCAGCACGCTCACCTGGACAGGGAACACCGGGGAGCTGTTTTTT. This codes for CASTLTWTGNTGELFF.